This entry features one TCR beta chain sequence. These data come from a study of PD-L1 blockade in urothelial cancer. Across the study: Timepoints chosen for blood analysis were 3 weeks (second dose) and 6 weeks after treatment start.

V shed 0 bases, J shed 5 bases, and the junction held 6 bases outside the gene matches. Germline values: CDR1 SGDLS, CDR2 YYNGEE. The CDR3 spans 15 residues. Each PCR reaction had synthetic TCR analog templates spiked into it. Profiling relied on immunoSEQ multiplex PCR, and the TCRdb table lists in-frame clones only, not all of them. Among more than 65,000 clones listed, roughly 87% were seen once. This TCR was sampled from a woman aged 70-85 years with urothelial cancer. The chain couples TRBV9 to TRBJ2-5; 8 nucleotides line up with TRBD1. Here the sequenced sample was PBMCs, taken around atezolizumab (anti-PD-L1) treatment. CDR3 loop: CASSVGTGILETQYF. The CDR3 nucleotides are TGTGCCAGCAGCGTAGGGACAGGGATTTTGGAGACCCAGTACTTC.